The sequence of this TCR beta chain was determined in a study of identical twins. Findings of the study overall: The presence of invariant MAIT and iNKT cells could partly confound analyses of zero-insertion sequences. Conclusions leaned on cross-sectional statistical analysis and did not track the same donors over time. There was more out-of-frame TCR alpha sharing in monozygotic twins than models estimated. Insertions ran lower in abundant cord blood beta clonotypes, though not in memory repertoires.

V lost 0 bases, J lost 4 bases, and 10 bases lay in between. Germline V gene lookup returns CDR1 KGHSH and CDR2 LQKENI. The CDR3 is made up of 16 amino acids. With respect to this clonotype: Its antigen remains unidentified.

Each CDR3 protein is one row after TCRdb ran MiXCR on the 5' RACE reads. The sample lists around 670,000 distinct CDR3 sequences, around 6% seen once, with 1.5% to 2% in the top ten. The sample taken for sequencing was naive T cells sorted from blood. The rearrangement uses TRBV18 and TRBJ2-6; D remains unclear. The clonotype originates from a man between 18 and 35 years old in good health. As DNA, the CDR3 is TGTGCCAGCTCACCACCAACAGTCTCAGGGGCCAACGTCCTGACTTTC. It yields the protein CASSPPTVSGANVLTF.